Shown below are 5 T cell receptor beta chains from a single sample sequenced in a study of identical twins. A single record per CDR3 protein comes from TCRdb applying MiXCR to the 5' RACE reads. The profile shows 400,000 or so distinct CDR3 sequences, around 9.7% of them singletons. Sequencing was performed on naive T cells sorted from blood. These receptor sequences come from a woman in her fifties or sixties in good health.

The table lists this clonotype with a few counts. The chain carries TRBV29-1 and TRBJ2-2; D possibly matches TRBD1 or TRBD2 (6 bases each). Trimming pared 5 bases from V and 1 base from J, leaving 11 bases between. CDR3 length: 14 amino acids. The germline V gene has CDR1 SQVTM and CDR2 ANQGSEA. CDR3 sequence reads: CSVYRDLNTGELFF. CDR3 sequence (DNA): TGCAGCGTTTACAGGGACTTGAACACCGGGGAGCTGTTTTTT.

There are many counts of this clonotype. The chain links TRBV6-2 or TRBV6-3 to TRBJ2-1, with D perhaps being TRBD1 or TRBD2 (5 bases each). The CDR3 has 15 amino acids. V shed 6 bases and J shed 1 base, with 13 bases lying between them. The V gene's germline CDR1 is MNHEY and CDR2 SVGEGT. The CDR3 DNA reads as TGTGCCAGCAGGGGACGGGACCTTTCCTACAATGAGCAGTTCTTC. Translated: CASRGRDLSYNEQFF.

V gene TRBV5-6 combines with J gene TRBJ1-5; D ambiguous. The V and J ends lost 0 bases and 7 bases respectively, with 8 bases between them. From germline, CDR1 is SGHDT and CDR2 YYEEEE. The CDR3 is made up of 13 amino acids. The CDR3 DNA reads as TGTGCCAGCAGCTTGGCCCGAGCCCAGCCCCAGCATTTT. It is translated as CASSLARAQPQHF.

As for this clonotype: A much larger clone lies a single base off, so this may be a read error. This chain's CDR3 is CASTGLNWRMTYNEQFF. The CDR3 DNA sequence: TGTGCCAGCACAGGTTTAAATTGGAGGATGACGTACAATGAGCAGTTCTTC. J is TRBJ2-1 and V is TRBV11-2; TRBD2 is a possible D gene (5 bases). Germline V gives CDR1 SGHAT, CDR2 FQNNGV. The CDR3 covers 17 residues. Trimming shortened V by 7 bases and J by 4 bases, and 23 bases separated the two germline ends.

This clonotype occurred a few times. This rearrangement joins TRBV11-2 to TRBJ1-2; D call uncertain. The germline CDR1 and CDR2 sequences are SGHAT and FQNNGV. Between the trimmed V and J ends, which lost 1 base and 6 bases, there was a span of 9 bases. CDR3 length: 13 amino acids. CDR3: CASSLGWWDGYTF. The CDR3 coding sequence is TGTGCCAGCAGCTTAGGATGGTGGGATGGCTACACCTTC.